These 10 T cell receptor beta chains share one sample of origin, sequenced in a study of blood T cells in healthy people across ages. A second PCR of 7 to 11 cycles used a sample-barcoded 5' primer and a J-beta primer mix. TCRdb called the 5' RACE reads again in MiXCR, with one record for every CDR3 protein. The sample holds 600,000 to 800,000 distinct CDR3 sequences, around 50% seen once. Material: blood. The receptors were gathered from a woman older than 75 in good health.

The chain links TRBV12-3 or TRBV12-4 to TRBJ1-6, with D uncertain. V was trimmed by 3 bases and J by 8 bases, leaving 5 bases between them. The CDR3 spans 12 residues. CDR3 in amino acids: CASSFVDSPLHF. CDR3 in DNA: TGTGCCAGCAGTTTTGTCGATTCACCCCTCCACTTT.

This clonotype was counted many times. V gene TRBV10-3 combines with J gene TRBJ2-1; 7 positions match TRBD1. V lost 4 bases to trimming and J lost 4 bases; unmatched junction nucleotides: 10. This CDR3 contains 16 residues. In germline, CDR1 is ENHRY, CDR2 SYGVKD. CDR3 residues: CAISAHEGAGYNEQFF. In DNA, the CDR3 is TGTGCCATCAGTGCTCACGAGGGGGCAGGGTACAATGAGCAGTTCTTC.

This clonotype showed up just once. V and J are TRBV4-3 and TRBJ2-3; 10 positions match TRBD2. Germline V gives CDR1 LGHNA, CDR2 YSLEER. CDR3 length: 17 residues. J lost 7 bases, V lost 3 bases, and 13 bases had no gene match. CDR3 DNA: TGCGCCAGCAGCCATCGACACACTAGCGGGAACCCAAATACGCAGTATTTT. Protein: CASSHRHTSGNPNTQYF.

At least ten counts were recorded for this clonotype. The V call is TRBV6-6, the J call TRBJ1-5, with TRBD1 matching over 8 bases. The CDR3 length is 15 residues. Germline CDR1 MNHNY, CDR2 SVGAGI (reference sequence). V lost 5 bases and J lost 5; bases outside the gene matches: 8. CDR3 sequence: CASSHRDRWDQPQHF. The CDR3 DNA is TGTGCCAGCAGTCACCGGGACAGGTGGGATCAGCCCCAGCATTTT.

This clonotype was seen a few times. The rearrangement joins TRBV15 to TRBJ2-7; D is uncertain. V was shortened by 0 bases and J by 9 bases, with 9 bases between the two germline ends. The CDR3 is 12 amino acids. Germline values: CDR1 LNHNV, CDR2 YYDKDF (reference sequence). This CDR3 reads CATSRDSRMQYF. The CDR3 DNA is TGTGCCACCAGCAGAGATTCACGGATGCAGTACTTC.

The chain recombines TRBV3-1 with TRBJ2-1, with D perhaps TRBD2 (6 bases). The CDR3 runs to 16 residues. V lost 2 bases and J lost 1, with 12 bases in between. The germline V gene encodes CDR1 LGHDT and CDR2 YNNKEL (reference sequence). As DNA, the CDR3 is TGTGCCAGCAGCCAACCGACTAGTCCTTCCTACAATGAGCAGTTCTTC. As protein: CASSQPTSPSYNEQFF.

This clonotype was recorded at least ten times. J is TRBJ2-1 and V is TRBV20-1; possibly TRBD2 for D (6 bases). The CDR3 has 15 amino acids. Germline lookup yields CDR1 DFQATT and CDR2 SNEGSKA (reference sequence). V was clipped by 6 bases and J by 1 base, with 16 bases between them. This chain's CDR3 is CSALTGVRSYNEQFF. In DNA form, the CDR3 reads TGCAGTGCGCTCACGGGGGTTAGGTCCTACAATGAGCAGTTCTTC.

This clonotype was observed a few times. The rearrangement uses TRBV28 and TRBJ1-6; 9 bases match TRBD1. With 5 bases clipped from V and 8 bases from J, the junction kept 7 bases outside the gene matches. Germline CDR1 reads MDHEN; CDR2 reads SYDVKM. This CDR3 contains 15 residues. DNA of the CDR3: TGTGCCAGCAGTCCCGGGACAGGGCCCGATTCACCCCTCCACTTT. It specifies CASSPGTGPDSPLHF.

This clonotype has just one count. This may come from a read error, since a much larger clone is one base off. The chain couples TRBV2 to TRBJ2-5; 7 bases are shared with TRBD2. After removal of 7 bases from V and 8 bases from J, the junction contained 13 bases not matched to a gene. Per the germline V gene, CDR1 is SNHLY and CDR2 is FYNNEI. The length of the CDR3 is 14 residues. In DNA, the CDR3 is TGTGCCAGCAAAGCGGGATCAGCTTTGGGAACCCAGTACTTC. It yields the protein CASKAGSALGTQYF.

The CDR3 here is CAISDPRQGPSTRVLTF. For the CDR3, the DNA is TGTGCCATCAGTGATCCGCGACAGGGCCCCTCCACCCGCGTCCTGACTTTC. This chain joins TRBV10-3 and TRBJ2-6, with TRBD1 matching 7 bases. Germline V CDR1 and CDR2: ENHRY, SYGVKD. CDR3 length equals 17 residues. Trimming at V came to 3 bases and at J to 12 bases, leaving 17 bases not matched to a gene.